Below are 29 T cell receptor beta chains sequenced from a single sample in a study of cytomegalovirus exposure and HLA in healthy donors. 13 Jbeta primers and 60 Vbeta primers were used for the PCR. This table comes from immunoSEQ multiplex PCR, and its TCRdb copy is limited to in-frame clones, with some not included. In the table there are 75,000 to 90,000 clones, less than 85% of which are singletons. The sequenced material came from PBMCs. Source of these receptors: a human donor in good health.

The gene calls are TRBV2 and TRBJ2-3; 9 positions match TRBD2. Trimming cost V 6 bases and J 3 bases; bases outside gene matches: 7. Germline CDR1 reads SNHLY; CDR2 reads FYNNEI. CDR3 length: 15 residues. The CDR3 reads CASRGGGGRTDTQYF. CDR3 sequence (DNA): TGTGCCAGCAGAGGCGGGGGGGGCCGTACAGATACGCAGTATTTT.

V usage is TRBV6-1 and J usage is TRBJ1-5; a weak D match, TRBD1 (5 bases). Germline values: CDR1 MNHNS, CDR2 SASEGT. There are 16 residues in the CDR3. V dropped 2 bases and J dropped 7 bases, with 18 bases sitting between them. The CDR3 sequence: CASSERGIGAGQPQHF. The CDR3 bases are TGTGCCAGCAGTGAACGTGGGATAGGGGCGGGACAGCCCCAGCATTTT.

The chain recombines TRBV7-9 with TRBJ2-5; 10 positions agree with TRBD2. V dropped 7 bases and J dropped 5; count of bases not matched to a gene: 7. Looked up from germline, CDR1 is SEHNR and CDR2 is FQNEAQ (reference sequence). The CDR3 is made up of 14 amino acids. For the CDR3, the DNA is TGTGCCAGCATCACGGGACTAGCGAGTGAGACCCAGTACTTC. Translated: CASITGLASETQYF.

The rearrangement joins TRBV4-3 to TRBJ1-2, with 7 bases that match TRBD1. Germline assignment: CDR1 LGHNA and CDR2 YSLEER. The V segment lost 4 bases and the J segment 7 bases; nucleotides outside the gene matches: 9. CDR3 length: 14 residues. The CDR3 coding sequence is TGCGCCAGCAGCCTAAGGGGGCACGAGGGTGGCTACACCTTC. As protein: CASSLRGHEGGYTF.

The sample holds a few counts of this clone. The chain uses TRBV28 and TRBJ2-1, with TRBD2 matching over 11 bases. The J segment lost 9 bases and the V segment lost 7 bases, leaving 5 bases of the junction unmatched. This CDR3 has 13 amino acids. Germline CDR1 reads MDHEN; CDR2 reads SYDVKM. The CDR3 coding sequence is TGTGCCAGCATGCTAGCGGGGGGTGCTGAGCAGTTCTTC. Residues: CASMLAGGAEQFF.

This clone came up once. The rearrangement uses TRBV19 and TRBJ2-3, with 9 bases matching TRBD1. The length of the CDR3 is 14 residues. The V gene end was trimmed by 6 bases and the J gene end by 3 bases; junction bases not matched to a gene: 4. Germline loops: CDR1 LNHDA, CDR2 SQIVND (reference sequence). CDR3: CASSDGTGTDTQYF. In DNA, the CDR3 is TGTGCCAGTAGCGACGGGACAGGGACAGATACGCAGTATTTT.

J is TRBJ1-5 and V is TRBV4-2; D possibly corresponds to TRBD1 (5 bases). V lost 0 bases and J 3 bases, leaving 12 bases between the germline ends. The CDR3 extends over 16 amino acids. The V gene's germline CDR1 is LGHNA and CDR2 YNFKEQ. The chain's CDR3 is CASSQEVGQDNQPQHF. The CDR3 bases are TGTGCCAGCAGCCAAGAAGTGGGGCAGGACAATCAGCCCCAGCATTTT.

Concerning this clone itself: At one end, the junction sequence differs from germline, possibly due to a read error. This chain joins TRBV4-3 and TRBJ1-2; 7 bases are shared with TRBD1. The germline CDR1 and CDR2 sequences are LGHNA and YSLEER. This CDR3 contains 14 residues. CDR3 protein: CASSQETGNYGYPF. The CDR3 region has the DNA TGCGCCAGCAGCCAAGAGACAGGGAACTATGGCTACCCCTTC.

The chain carries TRBV25-1 and TRBJ2-5; 15 bases are a match to TRBD2. V shed 4 bases, J shed 5 bases, and the junction held 5 bases outside the gene matches. Germline CDR1 reads MGHDK; CDR2 reads SYGVNS. This CDR3 is 16 amino acids long. The CDR3 DNA is TGTGCCAGCAGTGCAGGGACTAGCGGGGGGCCGGAGACCCAGTACTTC. Residues: CASSAGTSGGPETQYF.

This clone has just one count. The chain couples TRBV4-1 to TRBJ2-7; weak D call: TRBD1 (6 bases). With 2 bases removed from V and 4 bases from J, the gap between germline ends came to 15 bases. The CDR3 covers 15 residues. In germline, CDR1 is MGHRA, CDR2 YSYEKL. For the CDR3, the DNA is TGCGCCAGCAGCCAATTCAGGGGCACCTCTTACGAGCAGTACTTC. Translated: CASSQFRGTSYEQYF.

This chain uses TRBV7-9 with TRBJ1-1; TRBD1 might be the D (6 bases). CDR3 length: 12 amino acids. Trimming shortened V by 3 bases and J by 13 bases, and 15 bases separated the two germline ends. The germline V gene has CDR1 SEHNR and CDR2 FQNEAQ (reference sequence). CDR3 amino acids: CASSLAGGLDFF. The CDR3 coding sequence is TGTGCCAGCAGCTTGGCCGGGGGGCTTGATTTCTTT.

In its sample, this clone is medium-sized. This chain links TRBV27 with TRBJ2-3; D may be TRBD2 (5 bases). Germline CDR1 reads MNHEY; CDR2 reads SMNVEV (reference sequence). With 5 bases removed from V and 2 bases from J, the gap between germline ends came to 11 bases. The CDR3 sequence is 14 residues long. As DNA, the CDR3 is TGTGCCAGCAGTCGTATAGCGTCCACAGATACGCAGTATTTT. Residues: CASSRIASTDTQYF.

This chain connects TRBV7-6 to TRBJ1-2; no clear D gene. Germline CDR1 SGHVS, CDR2 FNYEAQ. CDR3 size: 12 residues. The germline V and J ends were trimmed by 5 bases and 5 bases, with 9 bases remaining between them. The CDR3 loop reads CASSPSVYGYTF. The CDR3 DNA is TGTGCCAGCAGCCCCTCGGTTTATGGCTACACCTTC.

V is TRBV4-3 and J is TRBJ1-2; TRBD1 is a possible D gene (5 bases). V was trimmed by 4 bases and J by 7 bases, leaving 16 bases between them. The germline V gene has CDR1 LGHNA and CDR2 YSLEER. The CDR3 spans 14 residues. CDR3 in amino acids: CASSRHGGGSGYTF. The CDR3 nucleotides are TGCGCCAGCAGCCGGCACGGGGGTGGAAGTGGCTACACCTTC.

The chain uses TRBV5-6 and TRBJ2-1; no clear D. CDR3 length equals 15 residues. Germline V lookup: CDR1 SGHDT, CDR2 YYEEEE. Between the trimmed V and J ends, which lost 4 bases and 4 bases, there was a span of 15 bases. CDR3 coding DNA: TGTGCCAGCAGCATAAGACTCACCCGATACAATGAGCAGTTCTTC. Translated: CASSIRLTRYNEQFF.

V usage is TRBV11-3 and J usage is TRBJ2-3; 8 bases align to TRBD2. In germline, CDR1 is SGHNT, CDR2 YENEEA. The CDR3 has 14 residues. The V and J ends lost 3 bases and 1 base, in that order; junction bases with no gene match: 0. CDR3 residues: CASSLRGGTDTQYF. CDR3 sequence (DNA): TGTGCCAGCAGCTTGCGGGGGGGCACAGATACGCAGTATTTT.

This clone was picked up a small number of times. CDR3 residues: CASSLARGSTGELFF. Here the CDR3 DNA reads TGTGCCAGCAGCTTAGCCAGGGGGAGCACCGGGGAGCTGTTTTTT. The chain couples TRBV7-9 to TRBJ2-2; TRBD1 matches 7 bases. Germline V gives CDR1 SEHNR, CDR2 FQNEAQ (reference sequence). This CDR3 contains 15 residues. Trimming took 0 bases from V and 4 from J; bases not matched to a gene: 2.

This clone was observed once. The chain carries TRBV30 and TRBJ1-2, with no clear D. Trimming removed 3 bases at V and 3 bases at J, with 17 bases between. Germline V gene lookup returns CDR1 GTSNPN and CDR2 SVGIG (reference sequence). The CDR3 runs 15 residues. CDR3 loop: CAWRWPGVTDYGYTF. The CDR3 nucleotides are TGTGCCTGGAGATGGCCCGGGGTAACTGACTATGGCTACACCTTC.

V gene TRBV5-1 combines with J gene TRBJ1-2; D possibly corresponds to TRBD1 (5 bases). The CDR3 runs 16 residues. CDR1 and CDR2 (germline): SGHRS, YFSETQ. V was cut by 4 bases and J by 3 bases, with 19 bases left in between. DNA for the CDR3: TGCGCCAGCAGCCCTCTGCCGGGGGTATCGGACTATGGCTACACCTTC. Translated, it gives CASSPLPGVSDYGYTF.

Comment on this clone: The junction does not match germline at one end; this may be a read error. The V gene is TRBV5-6, the J gene TRBJ2-7; 14 positions agree with TRBD2. This CDR3 is built from 15 residues. From germline, CDR1 is SGHDT and CDR2 YYEEEE. The CDR3 DNA is TGTGCCAGCAGGTGGGGACTAGCGGGGGACTACCAGCAGTACTTC. The encoded protein is CASRWGLAGDYQQYF. The full variable domain, in which reference TRBV5-6 and TRBJ2-7 provide the parts outside the CDR3, is DAGVTQSPTHLIKTRGQQVTLRCSPKSGHDTVSWYQQALGQGPQFIFQYYEEEERQRGNFPDRFSGHQFPNYSSELNVNALLLGDSALYLCASRWGLAGDYQQYFGPGTRLTVT.

The V call is TRBV6-5, the J call TRBJ2-3; 9 nucleotides match TRBD2. Germline V gives CDR1 MNHEY, CDR2 SVGAGI. This CDR3 spans 12 amino acids. The V and J ends lost 6 bases and 9 bases, in that order; junction bases with no gene match: 4. The CDR3 protein is CASSLSGGTQYF. CDR3 bases: TGTGCCAGCAGCCTAAGCGGGGGGACGCAGTATTTT.

This clone is termed large (0.1 to 1%). The chain has TRBV9 and TRBJ1-1; 12 bases map to TRBD1. In germline, CDR1 is SGDLS, CDR2 YYNGEE. CDR3 size: 17 residues. J was trimmed by 3 bases and V by 3 bases; bases with no gene match: 9. This CDR3 reads CASSAVGQGARDTEAFF. CDR3 DNA sequence: TGTGCCAGCAGCGCCGTGGGACAGGGGGCTCGGGACACTGAAGCTTTCTTT.

This clone was picked up one time. The CDR3 protein is CASSYRTSYEQYF. CDR3 in DNA: TGCGCCAGCAGCTATAGGACAAGCTACGAGCAGTACTTC. The chain combines TRBV5-1 with TRBJ2-7; the D gene is possibly TRBD1 (5 bases). The V gene's germline CDR1 is SGHRS and CDR2 YFSETQ. This CDR3 is built from 13 residues. V was trimmed by 3 bases and J by 3 bases, leaving 10 bases between them.

The V gene is TRBV27, the J gene TRBJ2-5; possible D gene TRBD2, 6 bases. CDR3 length: 14 amino acids. Trimming removed 6 bases from V and 1 base from J, with 12 bases in between. Germline CDR1 is MNHEY and CDR2 is SMNVEV (reference sequence). CDR3 coding DNA: TGTGCCAGCAGCCGTACTAGCCCCCAAGAGACCCAGTACTTC. Translated: CASSRTSPQETQYF.

This clone was recorded many times. CDR3 residues: CASSYSGTSGGGEQFF. The CDR3 region has the DNA TGTGCCAGCAGTTACTCCGGGACTAGCGGGGGGGGTGAGCAGTTCTTC. The chain has TRBV6-5 and TRBJ2-1, with 16 bases fitting TRBD2. CDR3 length equals 16 residues. CDR1 is MNHEY and CDR2 is SVGAGI in the germline V gene. The trim removed 0 bases at V and 9 bases at J, leaving 2 bases unmatched.

This clone was counted a few times. The chain couples TRBV2 to TRBJ2-2; D gene uncertain. This CDR3 region has 11 residues. V was shortened by 8 bases and J by 7 bases, with 8 bases between the two germline ends. Germline V gene data show CDR1 as SNHLY and CDR2 as FYNNEI. CDR3 residues: CASSRVGELFF. In DNA, the CDR3 is TGTGCCAGCTCCCGCGTCGGGGAGCTGTTTTTT.

The chain is built from TRBV19 and TRBJ1-5, with no clear D. The CDR3 has 15 residues. Germline-derived CDR1 and CDR2 are LNHDA and SQIVND (reference sequence). V dropped 4 bases and J dropped 0 bases, with 10 bases sitting between them. CDR3 sequence: CASSKGGNSNQPQHF. CDR3 in DNA: TGTGCCAGTAGTAAAGGCGGGAATAGCAATCAGCCCCAGCATTTT. Full variable domain (rest looked up from reference TRBV19 and TRBJ1-5): DGGITQSPKYLFRKEGQNVTLSCEQNLNHDAMYWYRQDPGQGLRLIYYSQIVNDFQKGDIAEGYSVSREKKESFPLTVTSAQKNPTAFYLCASSKGGNSNQPQHFGDGTRLSIL.

This clone was detected once. DNA of the CDR3: TGCGCCAGCAGCCACGAGTGGGGGGAGCCCCAGCATTTT. It specifies CASSHEWGEPQHF. The genes are TRBV4-3 and TRBJ1-5; D may be TRBD1 (5 bases). The ends were cut back, 3 bases at V and 8 bases at J, with 11 bases in the middle. This CDR3 is 13 amino acids long. Germline V gene lookup returns CDR1 LGHNA and CDR2 YSLEER.

The chain is built from TRBV6-1 and TRBJ2-1; 7 nucleotides agree with TRBD1. The CDR3 extends over 15 amino acids. V trimming: 7 bases; J trimming: 6 bases; junction bases outside the gene matches: 12. Germline V lookup: CDR1 MNHNS, CDR2 SASEGT. DNA for the CDR3: TGTGCCAGCACAGCTTGGCAGGGGGTCGGCAATGAGCAGTTCTTC. Its translation is CASTAWQGVGNEQFF.